This TCR beta chain derives from a study of blood T cells in healthy people across ages. About the research overall: About one barcoded TCR beta cDNA was captured per two T cells. Broader study findings: More naive CD4+ cells and higher diversity were found in long-lived than in aged donors.

The donors, all healthy, were Caucasians living in Russia, aged about 6 to 90. As to this clonotype: Its antigen is as yet unknown.

A sample-barcoded 5' primer and a J-beta primer mix were used in a second PCR of roughly 6 to 11 cycles. No fewer than 3 million CDR3-containing paired-end reads came from each sample. In TCRdb, the 5' RACE reads were re-called with MiXCR into one record per CDR3 protein. The table lists 1.8 million or so distinct CDR3 sequences, about two fifths of them singletons. This clonotype originated in a human donor in good health. What was sequenced was blood.

The CDR3 DNA follows: TGTGCCAGCAGCTTATTGGGACAGGGAGGGTCGGACACTGAAGCTTTCTTT. It specifies CASSLLGQGGSDTEAFF. The chain recombines TRBV7-3 with TRBJ1-1; 9 nucleotides match TRBD1. V shed 2 bases, J shed 3 bases, and the junction held 10 bases outside the gene matches. The CDR3 has 17 residues. Germline CDR1 SGHTA, CDR2 FQGTGA.